This T cell receptor (beta chain) was recorded in a study of cytomegalovirus exposure and HLA in healthy donors. Findings and limits, study-wide: It was only CMV serostatus that was available as immune exposure information. Productive status was seen about 90% or about 30% of the time for most TCR beta V segments in an earlier analysis.

Despite likely unrecorded immune exposures, the donors were nominally healthy at the time of sampling. With 60 Vbeta and 13 Jbeta primers, the PCR was carried out. The table came from immunoSEQ multiplex PCR; TCRdb's copy has only in-frame clones and leaves some out. The repertoire holds approximately 110,000 clones, 74% seen once, with over 2.5% in the top ten. Worth noting for this clone: Its antigen is still unknown.

The CDR3 runs to 15 residues. Germline-derived CDR1 and CDR2 are MNHEY and SVGAGI. Trimming took off 5 bases at V and 5 bases at J, with 19 bases between the two ends. This chain joins TRBV6-5 and TRBJ2-7; D may be TRBD2 (5 bases). The specimen was PBMCs. The sequence derives from a man between 45 and 60 years old in good health and CMV-seropositive. CDR3 amino acids: CASSAWPGGGNEQYF. CDR3 bases: TGTGCCAGCAGTGCATGGCCCGGAGGAGGCAACGAGCAGTACTTC.